Listed below are T cell receptor beta chains from one sample, sequenced in a study of identical twins. TCRdb reprocessed the 5' RACE reads with MiXCR, giving one entry per CDR3 protein. Among approximately 590,000 distinct CDR3 sequences listed, more than 9% were seen once. This same sample was also taken into another study, of yellow fever vaccine responses in identical twins.

The sample was PBMCs. These receptors all come from a young woman in good health. Each CDR3 is given with its conserved first and last residue. A clone size is listed for some rows: how often the clone was seen (once, few, many), or a class if it is expanded.

v_gene	abundance	j_gene	CDR3aa
TRBV27	few	TRBJ2-5	CASSLFGAEETQYF
TRBV6-4	.	TRBJ2-1	CTSSLSLLAAYRGYNEQFF
TRBV20-1	.	TRBJ2-5	CSARRGGLGETQYF
TRBV30	few	TRBJ2-7	CAWSVLGEEQYF
TRBV6-4	few	TRBJ2-1	CASKQQGSYNEQFF
TRBV3-1	.	TRBJ1-1	CASSQQPGTGGWGAFF
TRBV19	.	TRBJ2-1	CASREGTNEQFF
TRBV12-3/TRBV12-4	many	TRBJ2-2	CASTLGSGRNTGELFF
TRBV24-1	few	TRBJ1-2	CATLKMDTF
TRBV20-1	few	TRBJ1-6	CSAPGLTNSPLHF
TRBV15	.	TRBJ2-3	CATSRRGDTQYF
TRBV7-2	.	TRBJ2-7	CASSPFADSSYEQYF
TRBV10-1	many	TRBJ2-1	CASSGLASGQNEQFF
TRBV5-1	many	TRBJ2-3	CASSFNKDRSTDTQYF
TRBV2	many	TRBJ2-3	CASSEGRGPDTQYF
TRBV3-1	many	TRBJ2-5	CASSPPFGDDGETQYF